This TCR beta chain was sequenced in a study of blood T cells in healthy people across ages. Then a second PCR, running roughly 7 to 11 cycles, was carried out with a sample-barcoded 5' primer and a J-beta primer mix. TCRdb fed the 5' RACE reads into MiXCR, producing one record per CDR3 protein. This sample has over 950,000 distinct CDR3 sequences, with roughly two fifths found just once. This clonotype occurred a few times. Trimming took 3 bases from V and 0 from J; bases not matched to a gene: 2. The CDR3 has 15 residues. Looked up from germline, CDR1 is SGHVS and CDR2 is FQNEAQ. This receptor was taken from a man between 18 and 35 years old in good health. Specimen: blood. The chain joins TRBV7-8 to TRBJ2-1; 7 bases are shared with TRBD1. The CDR3 sequence: CASSFDRASYNEQFF. DNA for the CDR3: TGTGCCAGCAGCTTTGACAGGGCCTCCTACAATGAGCAGTTCTTC.